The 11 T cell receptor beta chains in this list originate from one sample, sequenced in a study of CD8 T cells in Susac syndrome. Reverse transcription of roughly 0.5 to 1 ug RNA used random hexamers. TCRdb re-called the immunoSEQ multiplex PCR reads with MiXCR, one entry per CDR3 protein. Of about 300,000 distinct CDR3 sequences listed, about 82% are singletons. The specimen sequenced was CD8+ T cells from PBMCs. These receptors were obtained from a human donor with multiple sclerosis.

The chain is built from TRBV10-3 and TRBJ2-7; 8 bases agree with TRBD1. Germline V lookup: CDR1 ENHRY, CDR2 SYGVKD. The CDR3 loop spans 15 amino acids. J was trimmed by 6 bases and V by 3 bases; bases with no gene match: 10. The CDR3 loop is CAISEPSGQAPEQYF. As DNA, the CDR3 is TGTGCCATCAGTGAACCCTCGGGACAGGCCCCCGAGCAGTACTTC.

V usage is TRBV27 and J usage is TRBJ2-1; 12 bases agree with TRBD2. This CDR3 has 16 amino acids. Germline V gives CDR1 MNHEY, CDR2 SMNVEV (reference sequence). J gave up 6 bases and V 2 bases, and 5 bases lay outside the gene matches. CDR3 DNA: TGTGCCAGCAGTTTACTGGGGACTAGCGGGTCCAATGAGCAGTTCTTC. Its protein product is CASSLLGTSGSNEQFF.

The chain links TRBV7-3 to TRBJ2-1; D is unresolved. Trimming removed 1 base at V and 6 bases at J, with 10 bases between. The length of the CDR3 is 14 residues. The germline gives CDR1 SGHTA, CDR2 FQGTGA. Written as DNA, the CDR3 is TGTGCCAGCAGCTTAAACCACCTCCCCAATGAGCAGTTCTTC. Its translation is CASSLNHLPNEQFF.

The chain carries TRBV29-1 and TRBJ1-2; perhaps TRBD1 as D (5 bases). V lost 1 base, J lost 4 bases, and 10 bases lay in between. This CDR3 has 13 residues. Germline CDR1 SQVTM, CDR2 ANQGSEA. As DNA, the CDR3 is TGCAGCGTTGAAGCCGGGGCCCCCTATGGCTACACCTTC. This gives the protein CSVEAGAPYGYTF.

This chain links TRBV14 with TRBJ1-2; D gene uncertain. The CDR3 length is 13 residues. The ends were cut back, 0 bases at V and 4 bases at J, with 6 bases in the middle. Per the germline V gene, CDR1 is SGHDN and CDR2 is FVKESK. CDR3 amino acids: CASSQDPSYGYTF. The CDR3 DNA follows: TGTGCCAGCAGCCAAGACCCCAGCTATGGCTACACCTTC.

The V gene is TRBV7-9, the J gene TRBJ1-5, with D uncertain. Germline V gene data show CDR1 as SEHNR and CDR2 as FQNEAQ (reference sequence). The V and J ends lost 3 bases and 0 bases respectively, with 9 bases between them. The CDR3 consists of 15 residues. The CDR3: CASSLSSHSNQPQHF. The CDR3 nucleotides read TGTGCCAGCAGCTTGAGCAGTCATAGCAATCAGCCCCAGCATTTT.

The CDR3: CASSLGGVFQETQYF. The CDR3, as DNA: TGTGCCAGCAGTTTGGGGGGGGTTTTCCAAGAGACCCAGTACTTC. This chain connects TRBV28 to TRBJ2-5; 7 nucleotides agree with TRBD2. The J segment lost 1 base and the V segment lost 3 bases, leaving 5 bases of the junction unmatched. The CDR3 is 15 amino acids. The V gene's germline CDR1 is MDHEN and CDR2 SYDVKM.

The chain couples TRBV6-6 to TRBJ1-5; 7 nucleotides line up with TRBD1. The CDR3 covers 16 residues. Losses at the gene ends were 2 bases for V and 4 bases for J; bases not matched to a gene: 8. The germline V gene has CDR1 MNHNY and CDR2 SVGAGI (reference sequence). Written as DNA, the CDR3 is TGTGCCAGCAGTTACGAGGGGACAGCCGAAAATCAGCCCCAGCATTTT. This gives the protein CASSYEGTAENQPQHF.

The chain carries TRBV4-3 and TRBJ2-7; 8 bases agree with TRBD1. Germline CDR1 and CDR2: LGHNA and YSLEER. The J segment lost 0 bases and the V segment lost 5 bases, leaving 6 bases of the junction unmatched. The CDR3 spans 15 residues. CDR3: CASSKTGTGSYEQYF. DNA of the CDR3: TGCGCCAGCAGCAAGACCGGGACAGGCTCCTACGAGCAGTACTTC.

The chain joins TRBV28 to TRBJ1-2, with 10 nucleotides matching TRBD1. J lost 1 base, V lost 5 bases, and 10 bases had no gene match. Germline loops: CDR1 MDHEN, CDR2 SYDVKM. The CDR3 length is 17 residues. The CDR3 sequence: CASSLRTGGKINYGYTF. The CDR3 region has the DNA TGTGCCAGCAGTCTCCGGACAGGGGGGAAAATTAACTATGGCTACACCTTC.

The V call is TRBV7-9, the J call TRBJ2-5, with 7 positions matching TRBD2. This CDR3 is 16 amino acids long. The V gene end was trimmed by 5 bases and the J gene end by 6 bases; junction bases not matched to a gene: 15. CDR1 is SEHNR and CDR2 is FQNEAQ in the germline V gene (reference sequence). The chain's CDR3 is CASSARLAPERKTQYF. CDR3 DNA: TGTGCCAGCAGCGCCCGACTAGCCCCGGAACGCAAGACCCAGTACTTC.